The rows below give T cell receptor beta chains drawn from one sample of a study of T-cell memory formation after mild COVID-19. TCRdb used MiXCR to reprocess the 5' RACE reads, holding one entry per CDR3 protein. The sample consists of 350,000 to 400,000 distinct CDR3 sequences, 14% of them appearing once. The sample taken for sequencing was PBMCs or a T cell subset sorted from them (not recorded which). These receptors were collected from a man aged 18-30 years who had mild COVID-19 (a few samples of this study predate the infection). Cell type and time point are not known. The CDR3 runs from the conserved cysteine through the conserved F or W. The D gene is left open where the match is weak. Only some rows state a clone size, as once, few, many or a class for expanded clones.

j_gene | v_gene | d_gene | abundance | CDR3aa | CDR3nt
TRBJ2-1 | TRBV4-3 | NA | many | CASSQDQGRSYNEQFF | TGCGCCAGCAGCCAAGATCAAGGACGCTCCTACAATGAGCAGTTCTTC
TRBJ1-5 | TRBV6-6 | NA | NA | CASLKGGQIQPQHF | TGTGCCAGCCTCAAAGGTGGGCAGATCCAGCCCCAGCATTTT
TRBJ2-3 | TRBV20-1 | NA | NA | CSANQGGRTDTQYF | TGCAGTGCTAATCAGGGGGGTCGCACAGATACGCAGTATTTT
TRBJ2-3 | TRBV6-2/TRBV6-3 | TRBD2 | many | CASRPGGRTLRWSTDTQYF | TGTGCCAGCAGGCCGGGAGGGAGGACCCTCCGGTGGAGCACAGATACGCAGTATTTT
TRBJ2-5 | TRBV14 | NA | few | CASSQNRETQYF | TGTGCCAGCAGCCAAAATAGGGAGACCCAGTACTTC
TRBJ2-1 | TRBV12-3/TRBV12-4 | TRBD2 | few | CASSSGGKYNEQFF | TGTGCCAGCAGTTCCGGGGGGAAATACAATGAGCAGTTCTTC
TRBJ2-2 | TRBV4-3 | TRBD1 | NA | CASSRDRGSRELFF | TGCGCCAGCAGCCGGGACAGGGGGAGCCGGGAGCTGTTTTTT
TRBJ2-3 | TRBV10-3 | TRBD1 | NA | CAITRQGGVGTDTQYF | TGTGCCATCACCCGACAGGGTGGAGTGGGCACAGATACGCAGTATTTT
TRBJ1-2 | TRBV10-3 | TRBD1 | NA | CAISGGDRTNYGYTF | TGTGCCATCAGTGGAGGGGACAGGACTAACTATGGCTACACCTTC
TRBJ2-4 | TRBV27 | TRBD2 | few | CASSSPGLGKDIQYF | TGTGCCAGCAGTTCGCCGGGACTAGGTAAAGACATTCAGTACTTC
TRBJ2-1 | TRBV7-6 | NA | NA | CASSLDRSLSTYNEQFF | TGTGCCAGCAGCTTAGACCGCAGTCTCTCTACCTACAATGAGCAGTTCTTC
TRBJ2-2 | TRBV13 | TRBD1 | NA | CASSETPGQGAGELFF | TGTGCCAGCAGCGAAACTCCGGGCCAGGGGGCCGGGGAGCTGTTTTTT
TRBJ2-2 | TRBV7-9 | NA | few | CASSTYQGTTGELFF | TGTGCCAGCAGTACCTACCAGGGTACCACCGGGGAGCTGTTTTTT
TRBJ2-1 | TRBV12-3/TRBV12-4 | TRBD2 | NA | CATRGTSGGEDEQFF | TGTGCCACAAGAGGGACTAGCGGGGGGGAAGATGAGCAGTTCTTC
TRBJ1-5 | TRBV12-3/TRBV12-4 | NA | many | CASSLEGGNQPQHF | TGTGCCAGCAGTTTAGAGGGGGGCAATCAGCCCCAGCATTTT
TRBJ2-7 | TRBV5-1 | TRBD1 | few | CASSLRDRGREQYF | TGCGCCAGCAGCTTACGGGACAGGGGGCGTGAGCAGTACTTC
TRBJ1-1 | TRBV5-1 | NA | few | CASSLVPDQNTEAFF | TGCGCCAGCAGCTTGGTCCCGGACCAGAACACTGAAGCTTTCTTT
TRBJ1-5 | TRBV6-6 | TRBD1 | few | CASSYRDRLNQPQHF | TGTGCCAGCAGTTACAGGGACAGACTCAATCAGCCCCAGCATTTT
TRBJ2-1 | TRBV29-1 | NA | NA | CSVGLRAHVSNEQFF | TGCAGCGTCGGCCTCCGGGCCCACGTATCCAATGAGCAGTTCTTC
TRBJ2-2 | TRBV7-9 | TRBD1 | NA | CASSPLTGQPHTGELFF | TGTGCCAGCAGCCCACTAACGGGACAGCCTCACACCGGGGAGCTGTTTTTT
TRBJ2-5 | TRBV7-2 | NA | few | CASSERLLGLGETQYF | TGTGCCAGCAGCGAGCGGTTACTGGGCCTTGGGGAGACCCAGTACTTC
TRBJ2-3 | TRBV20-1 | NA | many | CSASDSYSTDTQYF | TGCAGTGCTTCGGACAGTTACAGCACAGATACGCAGTATTTT
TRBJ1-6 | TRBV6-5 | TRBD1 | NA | CASSYTGQGNSPLHF | TGTGCCAGCAGTTACACCGGACAGGGGAATTCACCCCTCCACTTT
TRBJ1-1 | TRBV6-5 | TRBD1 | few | CANSQTGRTEAFF | TGTGCCAACAGTCAGACAGGGCGGACTGAAGCTTTCTTT
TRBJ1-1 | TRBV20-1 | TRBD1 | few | CSAPSGGDAFF | TGCAGTGCTCCTTCAGGGGGTGACGCTTTCTTT
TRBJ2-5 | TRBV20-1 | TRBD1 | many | CSASDRGLETQYF | TGCAGTGCTTCCGACAGGGGGCTGGAGACCCAGTACTTC
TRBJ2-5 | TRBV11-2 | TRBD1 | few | CASSLRPGGETQYF | TGTGCCAGCAGCTTAAGGCCAGGGGGAGAGACCCAGTACTTC
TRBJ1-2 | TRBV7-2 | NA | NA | CASSLPRGSSSNYGYTF | TGTGCCAGCAGCTTACCCCGAGGGAGCAGTAGTAACTATGGCTACACCTTC
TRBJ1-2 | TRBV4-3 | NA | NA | CASSQDIVAGLGYGYTF | TGCGCCAGCAGCCAAGATATAGTAGCAGGGTTGGGCTATGGCTACACCTTC
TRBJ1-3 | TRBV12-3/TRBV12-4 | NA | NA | CASSLSAEGNTIYF | TGTGCCAGCAGTTTGTCGGCGGAGGGAAACACCATATATTTT
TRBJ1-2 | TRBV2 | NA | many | CASGWTLGGYTF | TGTGCCAGCGGATGGACTTTGGGGGGCTACACCTTC
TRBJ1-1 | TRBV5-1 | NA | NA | CASSGAGLNTEAFF | TGCGCCAGCAGCGGAGCAGGGTTGAACACTGAAGCTTTCTTT
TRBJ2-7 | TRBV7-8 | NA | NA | CASSFRRGGPNEQYF | TGTGCCAGCAGCTTTCGGAGAGGGGGGCCCAACGAGCAGTACTTC
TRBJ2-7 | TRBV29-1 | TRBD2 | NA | CSLREGRPPYEQYF | TGCAGCCTCCGGGAGGGGAGGCCGCCCTACGAGCAGTACTTC
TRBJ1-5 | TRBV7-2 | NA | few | CASGPQGRQPQHF | TGTGCCAGCGGACCTCAGGGGCGGCAGCCCCAGCATTTT
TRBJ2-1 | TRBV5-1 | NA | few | CASSFGTNSNEQFF | TGCGCCAGCAGTTTTGGGACCAATTCGAATGAGCAGTTCTTC
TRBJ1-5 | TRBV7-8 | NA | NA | CASSTQWGPGQPQHF | TGTGCCAGCAGCACCCAGTGGGGCCCGGGACAGCCCCAGCATTTT
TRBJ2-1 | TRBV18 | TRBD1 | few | CASSPPGTGDINEQFF | TGTGCCAGCTCACCTCCCGGGACAGGGGATATCAATGAGCAGTTCTTC
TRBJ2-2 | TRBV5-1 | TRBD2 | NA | CASSPGLAGVLNTGELFF | TGCGCCAGCAGCCCGGGACTAGCGGGGGTCTTGAACACCGGGGAGCTGTTTTTT
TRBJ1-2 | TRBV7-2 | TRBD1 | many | CASSLAFKLKRGQGSGYGYTF | TGTGCCAGCAGCTTAGCGTTTAAGTTAAAGAGAGGACAGGGGTCAGGCTATGGCTACACCTTC
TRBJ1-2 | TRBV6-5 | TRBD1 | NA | CASSYLRDRVYGYTF | TGTGCCAGCAGCTACCTTCGGGACAGGGTCTATGGCTACACCTTC
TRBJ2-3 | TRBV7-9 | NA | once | CASTITDTQYF | TGTGCCAGCACTATAACAGATACGCAGTATTTT
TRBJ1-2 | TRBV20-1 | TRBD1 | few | CSAVTGENYGYTF | TGCAGTGCCGTGACAGGGGAGAACTATGGCTACACCTTC
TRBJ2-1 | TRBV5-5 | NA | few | CASSLLGSEQFF | TGTGCCAGCAGCTTGCTCGGGTCGGAGCAGTTCTTC
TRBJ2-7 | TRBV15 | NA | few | CATSRRLPWGEQYF | TGTGCCACCAGCAGACGACTCCCCTGGGGCGAGCAGTACTTC
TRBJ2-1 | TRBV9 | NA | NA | CASTRGGGAYNEQFF | TGTGCCAGCACACGTGGGGGCGGGGCCTACAATGAGCAGTTCTTC
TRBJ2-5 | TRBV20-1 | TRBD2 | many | CSASRGRGETQYF | TGCAGTGCTAGCCGAGGGAGGGGAGAGACCCAGTACTTC